This T cell receptor (beta chain) originates from a study of PD-1 blockade in classical Hodgkin lymphoma. Study context: Intravenous nivolumab at 3 mg/kg was given to patients every 2 weeks.

Overall study results and limits: Complete responders matched newly diagnosed patients in baseline diversity. Lower baseline TCR diversity was reported for newly diagnosed patients than for healthy donors. CD4+ TCR diversity, unlike CD8+, rose significantly by C4D1.

Germline V CDR1 and CDR2: MDHEN, SYDVKM. V lost 6 bases and J 5 bases, leaving 16 bases between the germline ends. The CDR3 contains 14 residues. No patient escaped relapse after autologous stem cell transplantation, and brentuximab vedotin exposure varied. In the case of this clone: Its target is not known.

Only in-frame clones appear in the TCRdb table, and some are missing; sequencing was by immunoSEQ multiplex PCR. The sample comprises about 94,000 clones, about 91% of which are singletons, and about 11% rests with the top ten. The TCR sequence derives from a human donor with classical Hodgkin lymphoma. This material consisted of peripheral blood mononuclear cells (PBMCs), taken before the second cycle of nivolumab. The chain combines TRBV28 with TRBJ2-5, with D possibly called TRBD1 or TRBD2 (5 bases each). CDR3 nucleotide sequence: TGTGCCAGCAGCCGAGGGGTCCACCGCGAGACCCAGTACTTC. This encodes CASSRGVHRETQYF.